Listed below are T cell receptor beta chains from one sample, sequenced in a study of cytomegalovirus exposure and HLA in healthy donors. Using immunoSEQ multiplex PCR, the repertoire was profiled, and TCRdb retains in-frame clones only, with some absent. The data show tens of thousands of clones, 6.5% to 8% seen once. Sequenced material: PBMCs. These receptors came from a man aged 50 or older in good health and CMV-seronegative. Both conserved end residues are part of each CDR3. The order of the fields is clone size, J gene, D gene, V gene, CDR3 DNA, CDR3 protein. The D gene is left open where the match is weak. Only some rows state a clone size, as once, few, many or a class for expanded clones.

-	TRBJ1-6	TRBD1	TRBV27	TGTGCCAGCAGTCCCGGGACAGGGAATTCACCCCTCCACTTT	CASSPGTGNSPLHF
-	TRBJ2-3	-	TRBV12-5	TGTGCTAGTGGTTTGGCCGTAACAGATACGCAGTATTTT	CASGLAVTDTQYF
-	TRBJ1-5	-	TRBV7-8	TGTGCCAGCGGGCTGGGTGAGTATCAGCCCCAGCATTTT	CASGLGEYQPQHF
-	TRBJ1-3	-	TRBV9	TGTGCCAGCAGCGTAGCGCCCTGGGCTGGTGGAAACACCATATATTTT	CASSVAPWAGGNTIYF
-	TRBJ2-3	-	TRBV9	TGTGCCAGCAGTTTGTCAAGGGGGAGCACAGATACGCAGTATTTT	CASSLSRGSTDTQYF
-	TRBJ2-7	TRBD2	TRBV5-4	TGTGCCAGCAGCTTGGGTGGGGCCGGGACTAGGAGCCACGAGCAGTACTTC	CASSLGGAGTRSHEQYF
few	TRBJ2-7	-	TRBV28	TGTGCCAGCAGTTCCAGGGGGGCCTCCTACGAGCAGTACTTC	CASSSRGASYEQYF
-	TRBJ2-5	-	TRBV7-8	TGTGCCAGCAGCCCCAGCGGCAGCCCCGGAGAGACCCAGTACTTC	CASSPSGSPGETQYF
-	TRBJ1-1	TRBD1	TRBV27	TGTGCCAGCAGTTTGGGACAGATGAACACTGAAGCTTTCTTT	CASSLGQMNTEAFF
-	TRBJ2-1	TRBD2	TRBV5-8	TGTGCCAGCAGCTTGAGAAGCGGGAGGGCGGGAGAGCAGTTCTTC	CASSLRSGRAGEQFF
-	TRBJ1-5	TRBD1	TRBV28	TGTGCCAGCATACGACAGGGACAAGGACAGCCCCAGCATTTT	CASIRQGQGQPQHF
few	TRBJ2-3	-	TRBV7-2	TGTGCCAGCAGCGCTGGAGATCTCCGTGAGGATACGCAGTATTTT	CASSAGDLREDTQYF
few	TRBJ1-2	-	TRBV5-4	TGTGCCAGCAGCTTTTCCCCTAGAAGGTTCGGGGGCTACACCTTC	CASSFSPRRFGGYTF
-	TRBJ1-1	TRBD1	TRBV27	TGTGCCAGCAATAACCTCGGGACAGGGAACACTGAAGCTTTCTTT	CASNNLGTGNTEAFF
once	TRBJ2-3	TRBD2	TRBV18	TGTGCCAGCTCACCTAAGCTAGCGGGAGGTACTAGCACAGATACGCAGTATTTT	CASSPKLAGGTSTDTQYF
-	TRBJ1-1	TRBD1	TRBV13	TGTGCCAGCAGCTTGGACAGGGCCACTGAAGCTTTCTTT	CASSLDRATEAFF
-	TRBJ2-7	TRBD1	TRBV5-1	TGCGCCAGCGGAAGGGACAGTACCTACGAGCAGTACTTC	CASGRDSTYEQYF
few	TRBJ2-5	-	TRBV5-6	TGTGCCAGCAGCTTGGATCTTATTCAAGAGACCCAGTACTTC	CASSLDLIQETQYF
few	TRBJ2-1	TRBD2	TRBV5-4	TGTGCCAGCAGCTTCCCACGGACTAGCGTCAATGAGCAGTTCTTC	CASSFPRTSVNEQFF
-	TRBJ2-7	TRBD1	TRBV5-1	TGCGCCAGCAGCTTGGATAGGACAGGGGATACCTACGAGCAGTACTTC	CASSLDRTGDTYEQYF
-	TRBJ1-3	TRBD1	TRBV5-4	TGTGCCAGCAGCACGCGGACAGGGGGCAGAAACACCATATATTTT	CASSTRTGGRNTIYF
-	TRBJ2-6	-	TRBV7-2	TGTGCCAGCAGCCGAGGCTCTGGGGCCAACGTCCTGACTTTC	CASSRGSGANVLTF
few	TRBJ2-2	-	TRBV27	TGTGCCAGCAGTTTACTACCTACCGGGGAGCTGTTTTTT	CASSLLPTGELFF
few	TRBJ2-5	-	TRBV6-6	TGTGCCAGCAGTCCCGGACAGCCGCACGTCCAAGAGACCCAGTACTTC	CASSPGQPHVQETQYF
-	TRBJ1-1	-	TRBV5-1	TGCGCCAGCAGCCGCCCCGGTTTTGAAGCTTTCTTT	CASSRPGFEAFF
few	TRBJ1-6	-	TRBV9	TGTGCCAGCAGCGTAACGGACAGCTATAATTCACCCCTCCACTTT	CASSVTDSYNSPLHF
few	TRBJ1-2	-	TRBV18	TGTGCCAGCTCACCACCTAGCCAGGGCCCATTCGGCTACACCTTC	CASSPPSQGPFGYTF
few	TRBJ1-5	-	TRBV6-5	TGTGCCTGCTCCAGAGGCCCCAATCAGCCCCAGCATTTT	CACSRGPNQPQHF
few	TRBJ2-3	TRBD2	TRBV5-1	TGCGCCAGCGACACGGGGGGGGCGGGAGATACGCAGTATTTT	CASDTGGAGDTQYF
-	TRBJ1-4	-	TRBV5-5	TGTGCCAGCAGCATTGACAAGGGGAATGAAAAACTGTTTTTT	CASSIDKGNEKLFF
few	TRBJ2-1	TRBD1	TRBV28	TGTGCCAGCAGGCCCACAGGGGGCGTTTTGAATGAGCAGTTCTTC	CASRPTGGVLNEQFF
-	TRBJ2-1	-	TRBV7-8	TGTGCCAGCAGCTTCGCAGGGGAGGGGTACAATGAGCAGTTCTTC	CASSFAGEGYNEQFF
-	TRBJ2-7	TRBD1	TRBV10-3	TGTGCCATCAGTGACCCCGGACAGGGGACAGACTACGAGCAGTACTTC	CAISDPGQGTDYEQYF
many	TRBJ2-1	TRBD2	TRBV7-9	TGTGCCAGCACCGACCAGGGGCTAGCGGGTTACAATGAGCAGTTCTTC	CASTDQGLAGYNEQFF
-	TRBJ1-4	-	TRBV5-1	TGCGCCAGCAGCCCCGGCAGGACTAATGAAAAACTGTTTTTT	CASSPGRTNEKLFF
few	TRBJ2-5	TRBD1	TRBV23-1	TGCGCCAGCAGTCAGCGTGCCACAGGGGGGCCCCAAGAGACCCAGTACTTC	CASSQRATGGPQETQYF
many	TRBJ2-4	-	TRBV28	TGTGCCAGCAGTTTAGGTAGAGCTAGCACCCTTTTTGACATTCAGTACTTC	CASSLGRASTLFDIQYF
few	TRBJ1-6	TRBD1	TRBV11-2	TGTGCCAGCAGCTCGGGACAGGGCGGCGGCGGATCACCCCTCCACTTT	CASSSGQGGGGSPLHF
-	TRBJ1-1	TRBD1	TRBV5-1	TGCGCCAGCAGCCCCGGACAGGTGGCCACTGAAGCTTTCTTT	CASSPGQVATEAFF
few	TRBJ2-1	TRBD2	TRBV4-3	TGCGCCAGCAGCCGAAAAACTAGCGGAGGCGGCTCCTACAATGAGCAGTTCTTC	CASSRKTSGGGSYNEQFF
-	TRBJ1-3	-	TRBV7-9	TGTGCCAGCAGCTCACTATCTGGAAACACCATATATTTT	CASSSLSGNTIYF
few	TRBJ2-2	TRBD1	TRBV14	TGTGCCAGCAGCCATATCCGGGACAGTAACACCGGGGAGCTGTTTTTT	CASSHIRDSNTGELFF
few	TRBJ1-1	-	TRBV28	TGTGCCAGCTTTTCCCTTCCAGGGAACACTGAAGCTTTCTTT	CASFSLPGNTEAFF